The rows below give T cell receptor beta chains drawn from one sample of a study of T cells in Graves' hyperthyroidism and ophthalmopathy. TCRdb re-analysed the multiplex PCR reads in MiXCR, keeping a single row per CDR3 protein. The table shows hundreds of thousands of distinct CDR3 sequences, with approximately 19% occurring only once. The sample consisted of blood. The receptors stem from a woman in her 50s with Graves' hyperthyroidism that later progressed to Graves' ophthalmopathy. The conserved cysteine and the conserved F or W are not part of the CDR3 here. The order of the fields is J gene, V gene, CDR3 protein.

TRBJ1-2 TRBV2 ASSTPGYT
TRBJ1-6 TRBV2 ASRGDRQSSYNSPLH
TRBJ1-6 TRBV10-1 ASSEQTLGNSPLH
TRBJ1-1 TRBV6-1 ASNPTGVNTEAF
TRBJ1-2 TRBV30 AWTHRRTGGGYT
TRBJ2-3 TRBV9 ASSVARSTDTQY
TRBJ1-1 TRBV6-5 ASSTQRTKNTEAF
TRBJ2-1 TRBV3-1 ASSQSGGRNEQF
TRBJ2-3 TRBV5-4 ASTYPGIGGTDTQY
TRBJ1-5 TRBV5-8 ASSSQGAGYNQPQH
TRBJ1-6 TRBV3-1 ASSQGQGIGPLH
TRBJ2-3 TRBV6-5 ASSYSGAGHLDSTDTQY
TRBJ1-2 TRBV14 ASSQDDRLNYGYT
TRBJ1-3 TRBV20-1 SARDPTYGNTIY
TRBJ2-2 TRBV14 ASNPSPGNTGELF
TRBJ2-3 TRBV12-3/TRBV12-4 ATDGTDTQY
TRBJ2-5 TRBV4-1 ASSQESQGKETQY
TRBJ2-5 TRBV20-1 SAGRTGEDQETQY
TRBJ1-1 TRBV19 ASSWDREKDTEAF
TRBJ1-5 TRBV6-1 ASIRVPSNQPQH
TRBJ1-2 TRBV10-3 ALKAAGIDGYT
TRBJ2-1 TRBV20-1 SAETGTSYNEQF
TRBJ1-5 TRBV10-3 AISDQGGNQPQH
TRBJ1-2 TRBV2 ASSENRGGYGYT
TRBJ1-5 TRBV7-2 ASSLGPGTGQPQH
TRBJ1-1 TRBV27 ASKLGRGGTEAF
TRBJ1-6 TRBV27 ASSLFGGVNNSPLH
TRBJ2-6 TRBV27 ASSLKLRGTSGANVLT
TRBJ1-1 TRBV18 ASSPRRQGGSEAF
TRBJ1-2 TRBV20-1 SANGNHYGYT
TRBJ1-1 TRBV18 ASSEQGTNTEAF
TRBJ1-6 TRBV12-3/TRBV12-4 ASSRQGSPLH
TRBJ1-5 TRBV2 AKSGRPGMDQPQH
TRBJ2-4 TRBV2 ASSEGLAKNIQY
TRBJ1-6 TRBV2 ASMFQADSPLH
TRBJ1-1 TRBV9 ASSVGGKGTEAF
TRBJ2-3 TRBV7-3 ASSYSGSTDTQY
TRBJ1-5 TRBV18 ASSPIMGYQPQH
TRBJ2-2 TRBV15 ATSSDRSLGGELF
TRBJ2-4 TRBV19 ASNPTMLAKNIQY
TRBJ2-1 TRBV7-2 ASGDNEQF